These 30 T cell receptor beta chains were all obtained from the same sample, sequenced in a study of T cells in Graves' hyperthyroidism and ophthalmopathy. There were TCR beta CDR3 regions amplified from RNA transcripts. First-round RT-PCR with HTBI primers amplified the TCR CDR3 region. TCRdb independently ran MiXCR on the multiplex PCR reads; one entry per CDR3 protein. The sample lists 650,000 to 750,000 distinct CDR3 sequences, 14% occurring once. The sample comprised blood. The receptors derive from a young woman with Graves' hyperthyroidism.

This clonotype was observed a few times. The V gene is TRBV6-1, the J gene TRBJ1-2; D is unclear. V was shortened by 2 bases and J by 10 bases, with 14 bases between the two germline ends. This CDR3 region has 13 residues. CDR1 is MNHNS, CDR2 SASEGT, per germline. The CDR3 here is CASSEIRVQVYTF. Here the CDR3 DNA reads TGTGCCAGCAGTGAAATACGGGTTCAGGTCTACACCTTC.

The V gene is TRBV27, the J gene TRBJ1-2; 7 nucleotides agree with TRBD1. Per the germline V gene, CDR1 is MNHEY and CDR2 is SMNVEV (reference sequence). This CDR3 spans 15 amino acids. Losses at the gene ends were 5 bases for V and 2 bases for J; bases not matched to a gene: 8. CDR3 sequence reads: CASSGFGTVNYGYTF. The CDR3 coding sequence is TGTGCCAGCAGTGGTTTCGGGACAGTCAACTATGGCTACACCTTC.

This clonotype was detected once. This chain connects TRBV6-2 or TRBV6-3 to TRBJ2-7, with a possible D match to TRBD2 (5 bases). V was pared by 6 bases and J by 0 bases, with 12 bases between. The CDR3 loop spans 14 amino acids. In germline, CDR1 is MNHEY, CDR2 SVGEGT. Here the CDR3 reads CASSPSQSSYEQYF. CDR3 bases: TGTGCCAGCAGCCCTAGCCAAAGCTCCTACGAGCAGTACTTC.

CDR3 amino acids: CASRQGARNEKLFF. The CDR3 DNA reads as TGTGCCAGCAGGCAGGGGGCGCGGAATGAAAAACTGTTTTTT. The chain couples TRBV2 to TRBJ1-4, with TRBD1 matching 8 bases. CDR3 size: 14 residues. V was pared by 6 bases and J by 5 bases, with 5 bases of the junction left unmatched. CDR1 and CDR2 (germline): SNHLY, FYNNEI.

The chain has TRBV6-4 and TRBJ2-1; D gene ambiguous. CDR3 length equals 17 residues. The germline CDR1 and CDR2 sequences are MRHNA and SNTAGT. V lost 1 base and J lost 10, with 23 bases in between. The CDR3 region is CASSDFYRGTHHYEQFF. The CDR3 nucleotides read TGTGCCAGCAGTGACTTCTACCGCGGCACTCACCATTACGAGCAGTTCTTC.

This clonotype was observed many times. The V and J genes are TRBV30 and TRBJ2-1; D not certain. CDR3 size: 10 residues. Germline CDR1 and CDR2: GTSNPN and SVGIG (reference sequence). V was trimmed by 0 bases and J by 8 bases, leaving 2 bases between them. CDR3 sequence (DNA): TGTGCCTGGAGTGTCTATGAGCAGTTCTTC. Encoded protein: CAWSVYEQFF.

This clonotype was recorded many times. In DNA, the CDR3 is TGTGCCAGCAGTTTAGTTGGCGACAAATTCGAGCAGTTCTTC. Its translation is CASSLVGDKFEQFF. This chain uses TRBV12-3 or TRBV12-4 with TRBJ2-1; no clear D. The length of the CDR3 is 14 residues. V dropped 1 base and J dropped 10 bases, with 14 bases sitting between them.

This clonotype was picked up a small number of times. This chain uses TRBV20-1 with TRBJ2-2, with D unresolved. V lost 3 bases to trimming and J lost 4 bases, with 15 bases between them. The CDR3 contains 15 residues. Germline CDR1 DFQATT, CDR2 SNEGSKA (reference sequence). The CDR3 loop reads CSASPPLAVTGELFF. The DNA of the CDR3 is TGCAGTGCTAGCCCCCCATTGGCCGTCACCGGGGAGCTGTTTTTT.

The rearrangement joins TRBV5-4 to TRBJ2-2; 9 bases are shared with TRBD2. Germline V gene lookup returns CDR1 SGHNT and CDR2 YYREEE (reference sequence). The V and J ends lost 2 bases and 1 base, in that order; junction bases with no gene match: 6. CDR3 length equals 17 residues. CDR3 in amino acids: CASSFPASGMNTGELFF. DNA of the CDR3: TGTGCCAGCAGCTTCCCGGCTAGCGGGATGAACACCGGGGAGCTGTTTTTT.

The chain is built from TRBV29-1 and TRBJ2-5; D unclear. Trimming took off 4 bases at V and 4 bases at J, with 4 bases between the two ends. This CDR3 contains 10 residues. Germline values: CDR1 SQVTM, CDR2 ANQGSEA. This chain's CDR3 is CSVVPETQYF. The DNA for the CDR3 is TGCAGCGTTGTTCCAGAGACCCAGTACTTC.

The rearrangement uses TRBV4-1 and TRBJ2-4; the D gene could be TRBD1 or TRBD2 (5 bases each). Germline V gene data show CDR1 as MGHRA and CDR2 as YSYEKL. CDR3 length: 17 residues. V lost 1 base to trimming and J lost 1 base, with 14 bases between them. CDR3 in DNA: TGCGCCAGCAGCCAAGGGGTTAGAGGGGAGGCCAAAAACATTCAGTACTTC. As protein: CASSQGVRGEAKNIQYF.

This clonotype was recorded only once. This may stem from a read error, because a much larger clone lies one nucleotide away. This chain links TRBV30 with TRBJ2-1; 7 bases fit TRBD2. Germline CDR1 and CDR2: GTSNPN and SVGIG (reference sequence). Trimming cost V 4 bases and J 13 bases; bases outside gene matches: 10. The CDR3 contains 12 residues. CDR3 coding DNA: TGTGCCTGGAATGGTGGGGGGGAGACCCAGTTCTTC. It codes for CAWNGGGETQFF.

This clonotype was found a few times. The rearrangement links TRBV7-6 to TRBJ2-7; D could derive from TRBD1 or TRBD2 (5 bases each). CDR1 and CDR2 (germline): SGHVS, FNYEAQ. Trimming shortened V by 1 base and J by 4 bases, and 17 bases separated the two germline ends. This CDR3 comprises 16 residues. CDR3 coding DNA: TGTGCCAGCAGCTTAGTTCTGGGGGACCTTGATTACGAGCAGTACTTC. This sequence encodes CASSLVLGDLDYEQYF.

This rearrangement joins TRBV6-5 to TRBJ2-1; D perhaps matches TRBD2 (5 bases). Germline lookup yields CDR1 MNHEY and CDR2 SVGAGI. Trimming stripped 3 bases from V and 4 bases from J, with 10 bases between. The CDR3 has 14 residues. For the CDR3, the DNA is TGTGCCAGCAGTTATTCGGGGAGATACAATGAGCAGTTCTTC. Translation: CASSYSGRYNEQFF.

The chain has TRBV5-5 and TRBJ2-7, with 10 nucleotides matching TRBD1. The CDR3 is 14 amino acids. The ends lost 3 bases at V and 3 bases at J; junction bases unmatched: 3. Germline assignment: CDR1 SGHKS and CDR2 YYEKEE (reference sequence). The CDR3, as DNA: TGTGCCAGCAGCTGGGACAGGGGAGACTACGAGCAGTACTTC. This translates into CASSWDRGDYEQYF.

The chain employs TRBV14 and TRBJ2-2; D possibly uses TRBD1 or TRBD2 (6 bases each). Germline lookup yields CDR1 SGHDN and CDR2 FVKESK. This CDR3 spans 16 amino acids. Trimming removed 4 bases from V and 2 bases from J, with 14 bases in between. This chain's CDR3 is CASSRNRGRNTGELFF. In DNA, the CDR3 is TGTGCCAGCAGCCGGAATCGGGGGCGCAACACCGGGGAGCTGTTTTTT.

This clonotype was found many times. V and J are TRBV11-2 and TRBJ2-5; no clear D. V lost 0 bases to trimming and J lost 4 bases, with 6 bases between them. Germline V lookup: CDR1 SGHAT, CDR2 FQNNGV. The CDR3 length is 13 residues. The CDR3 bases are TGTGCCAGCAGCTTAGAGTTTGGAGAGACCCAGTACTTC. This translates into CASSLEFGETQYF.

The J gene is TRBJ2-3, the V gene TRBV2; D is unresolved. This CDR3 is 14 amino acids long. V gave up 2 bases and J gave up 6 bases, with 12 bases separating them. Germline lookup yields CDR1 SNHLY and CDR2 FYNNEI. This CDR3 is CASSELGSSDTQYF. The DNA of the CDR3 is TGTGCCAGCAGTGAATTGGGGTCCTCGGATACGCAGTATTTT.

V and J are TRBV20-1 and TRBJ2-3; D may match TRBD1 or TRBD2 (5 bases each). Germline CDR1 and CDR2: DFQATT and SNEGSKA (reference sequence). There are 17 residues in the CDR3. With 0 bases removed from V and 2 bases from J, the gap between germline ends came to 18 bases. This CDR3 reads CSARDTGTSNPTDTQYF. The CDR3 coding sequence is TGCAGTGCTAGAGATACCGGGACGAGCAACCCCACAGATACGCAGTATTTT.

This clonotype came up many times. V usage is TRBV6-1 and J usage is TRBJ2-2, with D uncertain. This CDR3 region has 18 residues. Germline CDR1 and CDR2: MNHNS and SASEGT. The V gene lost 2 bases and the J gene lost 2 bases, with 18 bases spanning the gap. This CDR3 is CASSEIRVVSQNTGELFF. For the CDR3, the DNA is TGTGCCAGCAGTGAAATTAGGGTAGTCTCCCAAAACACCGGGGAGCTGTTTTTT.

V usage is TRBV30 and J usage is TRBJ2-7; 7 bases align to TRBD2. The CDR3 is 14 residues long. With 2 bases clipped from V and 5 bases from J, the junction kept 9 bases outside the gene matches. In germline, CDR1 is GTSNPN, CDR2 SVGIG (reference sequence). In nucleotides, the CDR3 is TGTGCCTGGAGTTGGGGCCCGGGACTAAACGAGCAGTACTTC. Translating it yields CAWSWGPGLNEQYF.

This clonotype was counted a few times. The V gene is TRBV7-9, the J gene TRBJ2-1; D is unresolved. Germline V CDR1 and CDR2: SEHNR, FQNEAQ (reference sequence). The CDR3 covers 13 residues. Trimming removed 2 bases from V and 7 bases from J, with 9 bases in between. Written as DNA, the CDR3 is TGTGCCAGCAGCTTACCCCCCTTGAATGAGCAGTTCTTC. Residues: CASSLPPLNEQFF.

There are a few counts of this clonotype. The gene calls are TRBV6-5 and TRBJ2-1; 7 positions agree with TRBD1. CDR3 length: 15 residues. CDR1 and CDR2 from the germline V gene are MNHEY and SVGAGI. J lost 0 bases, V lost 2 bases, and 1 base had no gene match. The CDR3 DNA sequence: TGTGCCAGCAGTTACGGGGACAGCTCCTACAATGAGCAGTTCTTC. Amino acids: CASSYGDSSYNEQFF.

This clonotype was observed at least ten times. This sequence joins TRBV2 and TRBJ1-2, with no clear D. The germline V gene encodes CDR1 SNHLY and CDR2 FYNNEI. The CDR3 loop spans 12 amino acids. V was pared by 5 bases and J by 5 bases, with 9 bases between. The CDR3 DNA reads as TGTGCCAGCAGTTTTAGACGTTATGGCTACACCTTC. It encodes CASSFRRYGYTF.

The chain has TRBV28 and TRBJ2-5, with TRBD1 as a possible D gene (5 bases). The germline V and J ends were trimmed by 5 bases and 4 bases, with 14 bases remaining between them. The length of the CDR3 is 14 residues. Germline values: CDR1 MDHEN, CDR2 SYDVKM. CDR3 nucleotide sequence: TGTGCCAGCAGTCGGACAAACGTGGCAGAGACCCAGTACTTC. Translated, it gives CASSRTNVAETQYF.

This clonotype was counted ten times or more. The chain has TRBV28 and TRBJ1-2, with D possibly being TRBD1 (6 bases). CDR3 length: 15 residues. With 6 bases removed from V and 4 bases from J, the gap between germline ends came to 18 bases. CDR1 MDHEN and CDR2 SYDVKM come from the germline V gene. The CDR3 loop is CASSWGGQIPYGYTF. The DNA of the CDR3 is TGTGCCAGCAGCTGGGGGGGGCAGATACCCTATGGCTACACCTTC.

This clonotype has only a few counts. V is TRBV6-1 and J is TRBJ1-6; D remains unclear. The CDR3 totals 13 residues. V dropped 6 bases and J dropped 7 bases, with 10 bases sitting between them. Germline V gene data show CDR1 as MNHNS and CDR2 as SASEGT. The CDR3 is CASSGSPNSPLHF. CDR3 nucleotide sequence: TGTGCCAGCAGCGGCAGCCCAAATTCACCCCTCCACTTT.

This CDR3 is CSARDSDRADTGELFF. The CDR3 nucleotides read TGCAGTGCTAGGGATTCTGACAGGGCGGACACCGGGGAGCTGTTTTTT. The chain has TRBV20-1 and TRBJ2-2, with 7 bases identical to TRBD1. CDR3 size: 16 residues. Germline V CDR1 and CDR2: DFQATT, SNEGSKA (reference sequence). Germline trimming cut 3 bases from V and 3 bases from J; bases unmatched to any gene: 10.

With respect to this clonotype: A much larger clone is a single base away; this may be a read error. The chain is built from TRBV18 and TRBJ2-7; D gene uncertain. Germline CDR1 is KGHSH and CDR2 is LQKENI. This CDR3 has 14 amino acids. Written as DNA, the CDR3 is TGTGCCGGCTCGCCAAAATGGAGCACCTACGAGCAGTACTTC. Its protein is CAGSPKWSTYEQYF.

The V and J genes are TRBV7-9 and TRBJ2-1; no clear D. The CDR3 extends over 12 amino acids. Germline values: CDR1 SEHNR, CDR2 FQNEAQ (reference sequence). The V and J ends lost 8 bases and 5 bases respectively, with 10 bases between them. As DNA, the CDR3 is TGTGCCAGCGATGGTGGGAACAATGAGCAGTTCTTC. It is translated as CASDGGNNEQFF.